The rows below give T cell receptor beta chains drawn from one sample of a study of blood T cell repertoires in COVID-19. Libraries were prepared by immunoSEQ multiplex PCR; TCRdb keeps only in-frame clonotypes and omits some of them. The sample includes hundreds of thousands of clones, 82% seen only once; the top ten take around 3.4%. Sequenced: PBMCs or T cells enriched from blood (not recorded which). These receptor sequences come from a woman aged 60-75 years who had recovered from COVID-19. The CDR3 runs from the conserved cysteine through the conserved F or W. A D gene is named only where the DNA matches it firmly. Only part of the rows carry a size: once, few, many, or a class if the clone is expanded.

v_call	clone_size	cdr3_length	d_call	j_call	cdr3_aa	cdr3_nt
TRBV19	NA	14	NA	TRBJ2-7	CASSIERGRGEQYF	TGTGCCAGTAGTATAGAGCGGGGCCGGGGTGAGCAGTACTTC
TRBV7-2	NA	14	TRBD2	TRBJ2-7	CASSPSRGDYEQYF	TGTGCCAGCAGCCCTAGCCGGGGGGACTACGAGCAGTACTTC
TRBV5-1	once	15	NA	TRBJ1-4	CASSLVWETNEKLFF	TGCGCCAGCAGCTTGGTTTGGGAGACTAATGAAAAACTGTTTTTT
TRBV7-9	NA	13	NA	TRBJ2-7	CASSSGLLYEQYF	TGTGCCAGCAGCTCAGGACTGCTCTACGAGCAGTACTTC
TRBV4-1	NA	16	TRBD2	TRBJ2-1	CASSHTSGSSYNEQFF	TGCGCCAGCAGCCATACAAGCGGGAGCTCCTACAATGAGCAGTTCTTC
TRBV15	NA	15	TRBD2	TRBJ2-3	CATSVTSGSTDTQYF	TGTGCCACCAGCGTAACTAGCGGGAGCACAGATACGCAGTATTTT
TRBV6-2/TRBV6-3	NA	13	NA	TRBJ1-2	CASSRQSNYGYTF	TGTGCCAGCAGTCGACAGTCTAACTATGGCTACACCTTC
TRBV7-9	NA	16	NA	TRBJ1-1	CASSSREKGLNTEAFF	TGTGCCAGCAGCTCCAGGGAAAAGGGTCTGAACACTGAAGCTTTCTTT
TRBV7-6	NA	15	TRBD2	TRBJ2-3	CASSLISGRGDTQYF	TGTGCCAGCAGTTTAATTAGCGGGAGAGGCGATACGCAGTATTTT
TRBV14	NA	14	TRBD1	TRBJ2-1	CASRRTGTYNEQFF	TGTGCCAGCAGACGGACAGGGACCTACAATGAGCAGTTCTTC
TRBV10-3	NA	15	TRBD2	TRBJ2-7	CAISEMVAGADEQYF	TGTGCCATCAGTGAGATGGTAGCGGGAGCAGACGAGCAGTACTTC
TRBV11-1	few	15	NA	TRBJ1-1	CASSSNSLMNTEAFF	TGTGCCAGCAGCTCAAACAGTCTCATGAACACTGAAGCTTTCTTT
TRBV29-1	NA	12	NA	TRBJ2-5	CSVDYGLETQYF	TGCAGCGTTGATTACGGGTTAGAGACCCAGTACTTC
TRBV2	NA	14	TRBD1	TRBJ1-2	CASSWTGENYGYTF	TGTGCCAGCAGTTGGACAGGGGAAAACTATGGCTACACCTTC
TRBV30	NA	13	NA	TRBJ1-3	CAWSMASGNTIYF	TGTGCCTGGAGTATGGCTTCTGGAAACACCATATATTTT
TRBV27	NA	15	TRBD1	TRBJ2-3	CASSLMGQGTDTQYF	TGTGCCAGCAGTTTAATGGGACAGGGCACAGATACGCAGTATTTT
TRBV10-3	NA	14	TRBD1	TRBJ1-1	CAISVLGGRPEAFF	TGTGCCATCAGTGTTTTAGGGGGCAGGCCTGAAGCTTTCTTT
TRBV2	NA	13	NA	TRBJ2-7	CASSVGFSYEQYF	TGTGCCAGCAGTGTCGGGTTTTCCTACGAGCAGTACTTC